Below, 8 T cell receptor beta chains from the same sample are listed, as sequenced in a study of T cell responses to AZD1222 COVID-19 vaccine. Clones were read by immunoSEQ multiplex PCR, and TCRdb kept only the in-frame ones, dropping some. The table records 100,000 or so clones, more than 75% of them present only once. Sequenced material: peripheral blood, taken on day 0 of AZD1222 vaccination. The receptors originated from an adult in good health.

The V call is TRBV5-5, the J call TRBJ2-7; 9 bases fit TRBD2. Unmatched junction bases numbered 3, after V lost 0 bases and J lost 5 bases. The V gene's germline CDR1 is SGHKS and CDR2 YYEKEE (reference sequence). This CDR3 has 14 amino acids. The CDR3 bases are TGTGCCAGCAGCTTGGCCGGGACTAGCCACGAGCAGTACTTC. Residues: CASSLAGTSHEQYF.

This chain joins TRBV28 and TRBJ1-2, with no clear D. Per the germline V gene, CDR1 is MDHEN and CDR2 is SYDVKM. The V end was cut by 4 bases, the J end by 4 bases, with 4 bases between. This CDR3 spans 11 amino acids. This CDR3 reads CASSSAYGYTF. The DNA for the CDR3 is TGTGCCAGCAGTTCCGCCTATGGCTACACCTTC.

This clone came up a few times. The V and J genes are TRBV6-5 and TRBJ2-5; TRBD2 matches at 9 bases. CDR3 length: 15 amino acids. Germline values: CDR1 MNHEY, CDR2 SVGAGI. V shed 6 bases and J 3 bases; nucleotides not matched to a gene: 8. The CDR3 protein is CASRISGRREETQYF. The CDR3, as DNA: TGTGCCAGCAGGATTAGCGGGAGAAGGGAAGAGACCCAGTACTTC.

This chain uses TRBV7-8 with TRBJ1-1, with D uncertain. Germline assignment: CDR1 SGHVS and CDR2 FQNEAQ. Trimming left V 5 bases short and J 4 bases short, with 17 bases between. The CDR3 runs 15 residues. This CDR3 reads CASSASRARGTEAFF. For the CDR3, the DNA is TGTGCCAGCAGCGCAAGTCGGGCGCGAGGCACTGAAGCTTTCTTT. Variable domain in full (rest from reference TRBV7-8 and TRBJ1-1): GAGVSQSPRYKVAKRGQDVALRCDPISGHVSLFWYQQALGQGPEFLTYFQNEAQLDKSGLPSDRFFAERPEGSVSTLKIQRTQQEDSAVYLCASSASRARGTEAFFGQGTRLTVV.

A word on this clone: One junction end disagrees with the germline gene, perhaps due to a read error. The chain carries TRBV30 and TRBJ1-2, with TRBD1 as a possible D gene (5 bases). From germline, CDR1 is GTSNPN and CDR2 SVGIG (reference sequence). The CDR3 has 11 amino acids. The CDR3 bases are TGTGCCTGGAGTAGTGGGGGGAAAGTCGTCTTC. Protein product: CAWSSGGKVVF.

The rearrangement uses TRBV19 and TRBJ1-4, with TRBD1 matching over 7 bases. This CDR3 has 13 amino acids. Germline CDR1 is LNHDA and CDR2 is SQIVND (reference sequence). After removal of 3 bases from V and 8 bases from J, the junction contained 3 bases not matched to a gene. CDR3: CASSIDRAEKLFF. For the CDR3, the DNA is TGTGCCAGTAGTATCGACAGGGCCGAAAAACTGTTTTTT.

The rearrangement uses TRBV3-1 (or the pseudogene TRBV3-2) and TRBJ2-5; possibly TRBD1 or TRBD2 for D (5 bases each). Trimming took 0 bases from V and 10 from J, leaving 15 bases between them. CDR3 length: 14 amino acids. Germline V gene sequence: CDR1 LGHDT, CDR2 YNNKEL (reference sequence). CDR3 sequence reads: CASSQDTGKRGQYF. The CDR3 DNA reads TGTGCCAGCAGCCAAGATACTGGAAAGAGGGGCCAGTACTTC.

This chain links TRBV10-2 with TRBJ1-1; 7 bases are shared with TRBD1. This CDR3 has 12 amino acids. The J segment lost 6 bases and the V segment lost 9 bases, leaving 7 bases of the junction unmatched. The germline CDR1 and CDR2 sequences are WSHSY and SAAADI. CDR3 DNA: TGCGCCAGTCGGACAGGCGACGCTGAAGCTTTCTTT. Protein: CASRTGDAEAFF.